Shown below are 12 T cell receptor beta chains from a single sample sequenced in a study of T cell responses to AZD1222 COVID-19 vaccine. The table came from immunoSEQ multiplex PCR; TCRdb's copy has only in-frame clones and leaves some out. The data hold some 87,000 clones, with 80% to 90% observed a single time. This sample comprised peripheral blood, obtained on day 0 of AZD1222 vaccination. The receptors derive from an adult in good health.

This chain links TRBV15 with TRBJ2-1, with D uncertain. The germline CDR1 and CDR2 sequences are LNHNV and YYDKDF (reference sequence). V was shortened by 1 base and J by 7 bases, with 11 bases between the two germline ends. This CDR3 has 14 amino acids. The CDR3 region is CATSRGRIENEQFF. As DNA, the CDR3 is TGTGCCACCAGCAGAGGACGGATCGAGAATGAGCAGTTCTTC. Variable domain in full (rest from reference TRBV15 and TRBJ2-1): DAMVIQNPRYQVTQFGKPVTLSCSQTLNHNVMYWYQQKSSQAPKLLFHYYDKDFNNEADTPDNFQSRRPNTSFCFLDIRSPGLGDTAMYLCATSRGRIENEQFFGPGTRLTVL.

V and J are TRBV5-4 and TRBJ2-4; 8 bases align to TRBD1. Germline values: CDR1 SGHNT, CDR2 YYREEE (reference sequence). The J segment lost 6 bases and the V segment lost 5 bases, leaving 10 bases of the junction unmatched. The CDR3 spans 15 residues. This CDR3 reads CASSYKQGVGNIQYF. DNA of the CDR3: TGTGCCAGCAGTTATAAACAGGGGGTGGGAAACATTCAGTACTTC.

V gene TRBV4-3 combines with J gene TRBJ1-3; 7 positions agree with TRBD1. This CDR3 has 15 residues. Germline assignment: CDR1 LGHNA and CDR2 YSLEER. V lost 2 bases and J lost 4; bases outside the gene matches: 5. The CDR3 bases are TGCGCCAGCAGCCAATCGACAGGGCCCGGAAACACCATATATTTT. Its protein product is CASSQSTGPGNTIYF.

This clone was counted once. The rearrangement joins TRBV5-1 to TRBJ2-3, with D possibly being TRBD2 (5 bases). Germline CDR1 SGHRS, CDR2 YFSETQ. The V gene lost 2 bases and the J gene lost 2 bases, with 12 bases spanning the gap. CDR3 length: 15 amino acids. In nucleotides, the CDR3 is TGCGCCAGCAGCTTCAATACGGACTTCACAGATACGCAGTATTTT. Translated: CASSFNTDFTDTQYF.

This chain uses TRBV15 with TRBJ1-4; TRBD1 aligns across 7 bases. The CDR3 has 16 residues. Per the germline V gene, CDR1 is LNHNV and CDR2 is YYDKDF (reference sequence). Germline trimming cut 1 base from V and 5 bases from J; bases unmatched to any gene: 7. The CDR3 nucleotides are TGTGCCACCAGCAGAGGCTCCGGGACAGTCAATGAAAAACTGTTTTTT. Translated: CATSRGSGTVNEKLFF.

This chain uses TRBV18 with TRBJ2-3, with 15 bases fitting TRBD2. The CDR3 covers 21 residues. The V gene's germline CDR1 is KGHSH and CDR2 LQKENI. The V and J ends lost 4 bases and 2 bases, in that order; junction bases with no gene match: 16. The CDR3 DNA follows: TGTGCCAGCTCACGCAGGGCGGCGGGACTAGCGGGAGGACCAGACACAGATACGCAGTATTTT. Translated: CASSRRAAGLAGGPDTDTQYF.

This rearrangement joins TRBV18 to TRBJ2-7, with 7 bases aligning to TRBD1. The CDR3 extends over 17 amino acids. The germline V gene encodes CDR1 KGHSH and CDR2 LQKENI. V lost 1 base to trimming and J lost 3 bases; unmatched junction nucleotides: 12. For the CDR3, the DNA is TGTGCCAGCTCACCACTCCGACAGGGATTCCTACTCTACGAGCAGTACTTC. Amino acid sequence: CASSPLRQGFLLYEQYF. Filled out from reference TRBV18 and TRBJ2-7, the complete variable domain reads NAGVMQNPRHLVRRRGQEARLRCSPMKGHSHVYWYRQLPEEGLKFMVYLQKENIIDESGMPKERFSAEFPKEGPSILRIQQVVRGDSAAYFCASSPLRQGFLLYEQYFGPGTRLTVT.

V usage is TRBV5-1 and J usage is TRBJ2-3, with D possibly being TRBD1 or TRBD2 (5 bases each). The CDR3 is 15 residues long. Trimming removed 4 bases from V and 0 bases from J, with 12 bases in between. Germline V gene lookup returns CDR1 SGHRS and CDR2 YFSETQ. CDR3: CASSREGRSTDTQYF. The DNA of the CDR3 is TGCGCCAGCAGCCGTGAGGGACGGAGCACAGATACGCAGTATTTT.

This CDR3 reads CASSWDWGAVDTEAFF. Here the CDR3 DNA reads TGTGCCAGCAGCTGGGACTGGGGGGCGGTGGACACTGAAGCTTTCTTT. The gene calls are TRBV11-2 and TRBJ1-1, with D possibly TRBD1 on 6 matching bases. CDR3 length equals 16 residues. Trimming left V 4 bases short and J 3 bases short, with 18 bases between. Germline V gene lookup returns CDR1 SGHAT and CDR2 FQNNGV.

The chain joins TRBV28 to TRBJ2-2; 10 nucleotides align to TRBD1. Germline V gene sequence: CDR1 MDHEN, CDR2 SYDVKM. The CDR3 totals 14 residues. V lost 10 bases and J lost 3; bases outside the gene matches: 5. The CDR3 DNA reads TGTGCCACCCTGGACAGGGGGGACACCGGGGAGCTGTTTTTT. Its translation: CATLDRGDTGELFF.

The chain couples TRBV5-6 to TRBJ2-2; 8 nucleotides agree with TRBD1. The V segment lost 3 bases and the J segment 3 bases; nucleotides outside the gene matches: 7. Per germline, CDR1 SGHDT and CDR2 YYEEEE. The CDR3 extends over 16 amino acids. CDR3 protein: CASSSDRAWYTGELFF. CDR3 bases: TGTGCCAGCAGCTCGGACAGGGCGTGGTACACCGGGGAGCTGTTTTTT.

The V call is TRBV18, the J call TRBJ1-1, with a weak D call TRBD1 (6 bases). Germline CDR1 and CDR2: KGHSH and LQKENI. CDR3 length: 13 amino acids. The germline V and J ends were trimmed by 1 base and 8 bases, with 11 bases remaining between them. CDR3 loop: CASSPHPTGEAFF. The DNA for the CDR3 is TGTGCCAGCTCACCACATCCGACAGGCGAAGCTTTCTTT.